This T cell receptor beta chain was observed in a study of cytomegalovirus exposure and HLA in healthy donors. Study-wide findings and caveats: Cytomegalovirus-associated TCR beta chains were listed, numbering under 200. Analysis performed later found under 20,000 TCR beta sequences associated with HLA alleles at 0.05 false discovery rate.

At sampling all donors were nominally healthy, likely with unrecorded immune exposures. The primer mix had 60 Vbeta and 13 Jbeta primers. The method was immunoSEQ multiplex PCR; TCRdb's version includes in-frame clones alone and lacks a portion of them. This repertoire shows 200,000 to 250,000 clones, 82% found once; its top ten account for about 2.5%. Germline V lookup: CDR1 SGDLS, CDR2 YYNGEE. The CDR3 sequence is 14 residues long. V lost 2 bases to trimming and J lost 4 bases; unmatched junction nucleotides: 4. As for this clone: The antigen is unknown.

This chain connects TRBV9 to TRBJ1-2; 8 positions agree with TRBD1. The material sequenced was PBMCs. This TCR was sampled from a woman in her thirties or forties in good health and CMV-seronegative. The CDR3 region has the DNA TGTGCCAGCAGCGTGGACAGGGCGGGCTATGGCTACACCTTC. This translates into CASSVDRAGYGYTF.